The 27 T cell receptor beta chains below were found in one sample sequenced in a study of blood T cell repertoires in COVID-19. The protocol was immunoSEQ multiplex PCR, while the TCRdb copy is restricted to in-frame clones and leaves out a portion. The table lists roughly 80,000 clones, 80% to 90% of them singletons. The sequencing input was peripheral blood. Receptor source: a man aged 50-60 years with active COVID-19.

The chain recombines TRBV27 with TRBJ2-7, with TRBD1 as a possible D gene (6 bases). CDR1 and CDR2 from the germline V gene are MNHEY and SMNVEV (reference sequence). The length of the CDR3 is 14 residues. The V end was cut by 5 bases, the J end by 0 bases, with 11 bases between. The CDR3 DNA follows: TGTGCCAGCAGTCCCCGGGACAACTCCTACGAGCAGTACTTC. It specifies CASSPRDNSYEQYF.

The chain is built from TRBV7-2 and TRBJ2-7; the D gene is possibly TRBD1 (5 bases). This CDR3 contains 14 residues. The V end was cut by 1 base, the J end by 3 bases, with 10 bases between. From germline, CDR1 is SGHTA and CDR2 FQGNSA. CDR3 in DNA: TGTGCCAGCAGCTTAGGGCAGGGCTACTACGAGCAGTACTTC. Protein sequence: CASSLGQGYYEQYF.

The rearrangement links TRBV10-2 to TRBJ2-5; TRBD2 matches 9 bases. Germline-derived CDR1 and CDR2 are WSHSY and SAAADI. The CDR3 totals 16 residues. V gave up 0 bases and J gave up 1 base; unmatched junction bases: 3. The CDR3 coding sequence is TGCGCCAGCAGTGAGTCTAGCGGGGGCGGCCAAGAGACCCAGTACTTC. Residues: CASSESSGGGQETQYF.

J is TRBJ2-3 and V is TRBV12-5; 7 bases map to TRBD1. Germline CDR1 LGHNT, CDR2 FRNRAP. Trimming at V came to 4 bases and at J to 0 bases, leaving 1 base not matched to a gene. The CDR3 sequence is 14 residues long. The CDR3 here is CASGSGGSTDTQYF. DNA for the CDR3: TGTGCTAGTGGTTCAGGGGGTAGCACAGATACGCAGTATTTT. The full variable domain, rest sourced from reference TRBV12-5 and TRBJ2-3, is DARVTQTPRHKVTEMGQEVTMRCQPILGHNTVFWYRQTMMQGLELLAYFRNRAPLDDSGMPKDRFSAEMPDATLATLKIQPSEPRDSAVYFCASGSGGSTDTQYFGPGTRLTVL.

This chain links TRBV5-6 with TRBJ2-3; 11 nucleotides agree with TRBD2. Germline V gene data show CDR1 as SGHDT and CDR2 as YYEEEE. V dropped 4 bases and J dropped 3; count of bases not matched to a gene: 10. There are 17 residues in the CDR3. The DNA of the CDR3 is TGTGCCAGCAGCCTTCCCTTGACTAGCGGGAAAACAGATACGCAGTATTTT. This translates into CASSLPLTSGKTDTQYF. The full variable domain, with the rest looked up from reference TRBV5-6 and TRBJ2-3, is DAGVTQSPTHLIKTRGQQVTLRCSPKSGHDTVSWYQQALGQGPQFIFQYYEEEERQRGNFPDRFSGHQFPNYSSELNVNALLLGDSALYLCASSLPLTSGKTDTQYFGPGTRLTVL.

The rearrangement links TRBV19 to TRBJ2-7, with TRBD1 matching 8 bases. Germline loops: CDR1 LNHDA, CDR2 SQIVND (reference sequence). The CDR3 runs 13 residues. Trimming cost V 1 base and J 6 bases; bases outside gene matches: 2. CDR3 residues: CASSIVDRGEQYF. The DNA of the CDR3 is TGTGCCAGTAGTATAGTAGACAGGGGCGAGCAGTACTTC.

The count of this clone is one. The chain has TRBV24-1 and TRBJ2-5; 7 nucleotides agree with TRBD1. The V segment lost 10 bases and the J segment 1 base; nucleotides outside the gene matches: 5. This CDR3 is built from 13 residues. Germline lookup yields CDR1 KGHDR and CDR2 SFDVKD. In DNA form, the CDR3 reads TGTGCCACGGGCAGGGGGTCCCAAGAGACCCAGTACTTC. Translation gives CATGRGSQETQYF.

This chain joins TRBV4-3 and TRBJ1-5, with a tentative D call TRBD1 (5 bases). The germline CDR1 and CDR2 sequences are LGHNA and YSLEER. The CDR3 totals 17 residues. V lost 0 bases and J lost 4, with 16 bases in between. In nucleotides, the CDR3 is TGCGCCAGCAGCCAAGACTGGGGGGTTGTGGGGAATCAGCCCCAGCATTTT. Translation gives CASSQDWGVVGNQPQHF.

V is TRBV29-1 and J is TRBJ2-7; D perhaps matches TRBD1 (5 bases). The germline gives CDR1 SQVTM, CDR2 ANQGSEA. The CDR3 has 13 amino acids. The ends were cut back, 4 bases at V and 6 bases at J, with 16 bases in the middle. DNA of the CDR3: TGCAGCGTTGGTCCTCAGGGATCCCGCGAGCAGTACTTC. As protein: CSVGPQGSREQYF.

V gene TRBV9 combines with J gene TRBJ2-1, with no clear D. Germline-derived CDR1 and CDR2 are SGDLS and YYNGEE. The CDR3 length is 13 residues. Trimming left V 2 bases short and J 4 bases short, with 7 bases between. CDR3: CASSVGTYNEQFF. The CDR3 nucleotides read TGTGCCAGCAGCGTTGGTACTTACAATGAGCAGTTCTTC. Based on the CDR3 plus reference TRBV9 and TRBJ2-1, the full variable domain is DSGVTQTPKHLITATGQRVTLRCSPRSGDLSVYWYQQSLDQGLQFLIQYYNGEERAKGNILERFSAQQFPDLHSELNLSSLELGDSALYFCASSVGTYNEQFFGPGTRLTVL.

CDR3 loop: CASSRGLAGSYEQYF. The CDR3, as DNA: TGTGCCAGCAGCCGCGGACTAGCGGGGAGCTACGAGCAGTACTTC. The chain is built from TRBV6-6 and TRBJ2-7; TRBD2 matches at 12 bases. This CDR3 has 15 residues. V was pared by 6 bases and J by 3 bases, with 6 bases of the junction left unmatched. The germline CDR1 and CDR2 sequences are MNHNY and SVGAGI (reference sequence).

V and J are TRBV28 and TRBJ1-6; D possibly corresponds to TRBD1 (5 bases). CDR3 length: 16 residues. In germline, CDR1 is MDHEN, CDR2 SYDVKM. Trimming took off 6 bases at V and 9 bases at J, with 21 bases between the two ends. In DNA form, the CDR3 reads TGTGCCAGCAGGTTGGGGGGACCCTCAGCAGGTTCACCCCTCCACTTT. It codes for CASRLGGPSAGSPLHF.

V is TRBV19 and J is TRBJ1-1; 7 bases map to TRBD1. Per the germline V gene, CDR1 is LNHDA and CDR2 is SQIVND (reference sequence). With 3 bases clipped from V and 0 bases from J, the junction kept 4 bases outside the gene matches. The CDR3 length is 15 residues. DNA for the CDR3: TGTGCCAGTAGTATGAGCAGGGGGATGAACACTGAAGCTTTCTTT. Its translation: CASSMSRGMNTEAFF.

This clone was observed a single time. The chain links TRBV4-3 to TRBJ2-7, with a tentative D call TRBD1 (5 bases). V was clipped by 0 bases and J by 9 bases, with 18 bases between them. CDR1 LGHNA and CDR2 YSLEER come from the germline V gene. CDR3 length: 15 amino acids. This CDR3 is CASSQDWGPQALQYF. CDR3 DNA sequence: TGCGCCAGCAGCCAAGATTGGGGCCCCCAGGCCCTGCAGTACTTC.

V is TRBV5-1 and J is TRBJ2-2; 7 positions match TRBD2. Germline V lookup: CDR1 SGHRS, CDR2 YFSETQ. Trimming removed 0 bases from V and 4 bases from J; junction bases left unmatched: 6. The CDR3 is 16 residues long. The chain's CDR3 is CASSLVAGEGTGELFF. CDR3 nucleotide sequence: TGCGCCAGCAGCTTGGTGGCGGGAGAGGGCACCGGGGAGCTGTTTTTT.

The chain joins TRBV30 to TRBJ2-7; weak D call: TRBD2 (5 bases). The germline V and J ends were trimmed by 5 bases and 0 bases, with 11 bases remaining between them. CDR3 length: 13 amino acids. Germline CDR1 is GTSNPN and CDR2 is SVGIG (reference sequence). CDR3 DNA sequence: TGTGCCTGGGCCAGCGGTTACTCCTACGAGCAGTACTTC. Its translation: CAWASGYSYEQYF.

This clone was counted a few times. The chain uses TRBV11-3 and TRBJ2-5; tentatively, D is TRBD2 (5 bases). Trimming cost V 5 bases and J 2 bases, with 15 bases left between them. This CDR3 region has 15 residues. Germline assignment: CDR1 SGHNT and CDR2 YENEEA. CDR3 residues: CASSASFGRQETQYF. The CDR3 DNA follows: TGTGCCAGCAGCGCTAGCTTTGGAAGGCAAGAGACCCAGTACTTC.

The chain joins TRBV7-9 to TRBJ1-6, with TRBD1 matching 7 bases. The J segment lost 6 bases and the V segment lost 4 bases, leaving 15 bases of the junction unmatched. CDR1 and CDR2 from the germline V gene are SEHNR and FQNEAQ (reference sequence). This CDR3 is 18 amino acids long. The CDR3 region has the DNA TGTGCCAGCAGCTACAGGGGCGCAACTCCCGCGAGTAATTCACCCCTCCACTTT. This gives the protein CASSYRGATPASNSPLHF.

CDR3 sequence (DNA): TGTGCCAGTACTACGGACAGGGGGCTCTACGAGCAGTACTTC. Encoded protein: CASTTDRGLYEQYF. The chain joins TRBV6-5 to TRBJ2-7, with 11 bases that match TRBD1. The CDR3 runs 14 residues. The J segment lost 3 bases and the V segment lost 9 bases, leaving 7 bases of the junction unmatched. Germline CDR1 reads MNHEY; CDR2 reads SVGAGI.

The chain links TRBV30 to TRBJ1-1, with a tentative D call TRBD1 (6 bases). The germline gives CDR1 GTSNPN, CDR2 SVGIG (reference sequence). The CDR3 is 16 amino acids. Trimming took 2 bases from V and 5 from J, leaving 21 bases between them. CDR3 sequence (DNA): TGTGCCTGGAGTAAATTGGTAGGCAGTCAGGGGACTGAAGCTTTCTTT. It translates to CAWSKLVGSQGTEAFF.

This chain links TRBV19 with TRBJ2-5, with 10 bases that match TRBD1. Germline V gene data show CDR1 as LNHDA and CDR2 as SQIVND (reference sequence). The CDR3 runs to 14 residues. J was trimmed by 5 bases and V by 7 bases; bases with no gene match: 7. The CDR3 is CASTDRGRSETQYF. Here the CDR3 DNA reads TGTGCCAGTACCGACAGGGGGCGGTCGGAGACCCAGTACTTC.

V is TRBV5-6 and J is TRBJ1-4; D remains unclear. The CDR3 is 14 residues long. Germline V gene data show CDR1 as SGHDT and CDR2 as YYEEEE. V was pared by 0 bases and J by 2 bases, with 5 bases between. The CDR3 loop reads CASSLGGTNEKLFF. In DNA form, the CDR3 reads TGTGCCAGCAGCTTGGGTGGCACTAATGAAAAACTGTTTTTT.

V gene TRBV6-4 combines with J gene TRBJ2-3, with D possibly being TRBD1 (5 bases). Trimming shortened V by 0 bases and J by 2 bases, and 9 bases separated the two germline ends. The CDR3 is 15 residues long. Germline V gives CDR1 MRHNA, CDR2 SNTAGT. In DNA, the CDR3 is TGTGCCAGCAGTGACTCCAGGGCAAACACAGATACGCAGTATTTT. This translates into CASSDSRANTDTQYF.

This rearrangement joins TRBV28 to TRBJ1-5; D gene ambiguous. The CDR3 loop spans 11 amino acids. Per germline, CDR1 MDHEN and CDR2 SYDVKM. V shed 5 bases and J shed 4 bases, with 3 bases lying between them. The CDR3: CASSPNQPQHF. In nucleotides, the CDR3 is TGTGCCAGCAGTCCGAATCAGCCCCAGCATTTT.

V and J are TRBV21-1 and TRBJ2-3; the table names TRBD1, a call not compared with the DNA. TRBV21-1 is assigned pseudogene status. This CDR3 region has 18 residues. CDR3 loop: CASSKGPDRGLFTDTQYF. In nucleotides, the CDR3 is TGTGCCAGCAGCAAAGGCCCGGACAGGGGATTATTCACAGATACGCAGTATTTT.

This sequence joins TRBV7-2 and TRBJ1-1; TRBD1 might be the D (6 bases). This CDR3 contains 15 residues. Trimming pared 5 bases from V and 8 bases from J, leaving 21 bases between. CDR1 is SGHTA, CDR2 FQGNSA, per germline. The CDR3 reads CASSPGGTGPTEAFF. The CDR3 DNA follows: TGTGCCAGCAGCCCAGGAGGCACAGGGCCTACCGAAGCTTTCTTT. Based on the CDR3 plus reference TRBV7-2 and TRBJ1-1, the full variable domain is GAGVSQSPSNKVTEKGKDVELRCDPISGHTALYWYRQSLGQGLEFLIYFQGNSAPDKSGLPSDRFSAERTGGSVSTLTIQRTQQEDSAVYLCASSPGGTGPTEAFFGQGTRLTVV.

The sample holds one count of this clone. The V and J genes are TRBV29-1 and TRBJ2-7, with TRBD2 matching 16 bases. This CDR3 has 15 amino acids. V lost 5 bases, J lost 6 bases, and 7 bases stayed unmatched. CDR1 and CDR2 from the germline V gene are SQVTM and ANQGSEA. CDR3 sequence (DNA): TGCAGCGTTATGGGACTAGCGGGAGGGCCGGGCGAGCAGTACTTC. It specifies CSVMGLAGGPGEQYF.